This T cell receptor beta chain was documented in a study of blood T cell repertoires in COVID-19. Study in general: Sample material is recorded as cDNA or gDNA derived from T cells, B-cell-depleted T cells, or PBMCs.

The length of the CDR3 is 12 residues. Original analysis: Reference gene primer amplification yielded estimated nucleated cell counts. Data came from immunoSEQ multiplex PCR; TCRdb stores just in-frame clones and leaves some out. V, J and clone size reflect that table, while D and trimming were determined from the DNA. The data contain about 36,000 clones, 60% to 85% of them singletons. The V gene is TRBV21-1, the J gene TRBJ2-1; the table's D call, TRBD2, has no DNA check behind it. TRBV21-1 is noted as a pseudogene. This clonotype originated in a man in his sixties with active COVID-19. The sequenced sample was peripheral blood. CDR3 nucleotides: TGTGCCAGAAAACCAATAGAGAATGAGCAGTTCTTC. Translation: CARKPIENEQFF.